This TCR beta chain was found in a study of blood T cells in healthy people across ages. This clonotype was found a few times. The germline V gene has CDR1 KGHDR and CDR2 SFDVKD. The J segment lost 8 bases and the V segment lost 2 bases, leaving 6 bases of the junction unmatched. There are 15 residues in the CDR3. It was with a sample-barcoded 5' primer and a J-beta primer mix that a second PCR of roughly 7 to 12 cycles was run. Each CDR3 protein gets one entry after TCRdb re-called the 5' RACE reads with MiXCR. This sample has 650,000 to 800,000 distinct CDR3 sequences; about 50% occur once, and the top ten carry less than 15%.

This clonotype was sampled from a woman aged 80 or over in good health. This chain uses TRBV24-1 with TRBJ2-1, with TRBD2 identical over 9 bases. Material for sequencing was blood. Here the CDR3 reads CATSDSTSGRYEQFF. In DNA, the CDR3 is TGTGCCACCAGTGATTCGACTAGCGGAAGGTATGAGCAGTTCTTC.